This TCR beta chain was obtained from a study of T-cell memory formation after mild COVID-19. At the level of the study: Across donors, TCR clusters were largely donor specific.

In this sample, this clonotype turned up many times. The antigen is unknown. Whole-study findings and limits: Contracting clones, day 15 to 85, had balanced CD4/CD8, and later expanders favored CD4+.

Germline values: CDR1 MDHEN, CDR2 SYDVKM. The CDR3 runs to 12 residues. After removal of 3 bases from V and 11 bases from J, the junction contained 6 bases not matched to a gene. TCRdb independently ran MiXCR on the 5' RACE reads; one entry per CDR3 protein. The repertoire holds around 35,000 distinct CDR3 sequences, 7% to 9.5% seen once, with around 30% in the top ten. The chain employs TRBV28 and TRBJ1-1, with 7 bases lining up with TRBD1. Sequencing was carried out using PBMCs or a T cell subset sorted from them (not recorded which). The clonotype originates from a man younger than 35 who had mild COVID-19 (a few samples of this study predate the infection). Cell type and time point are not known. CDR3 nucleotides: TGTGCCAGCAGTTTCCAGGGGGTGACGGCTTTCTTT. Protein product: CASSFQGVTAFF.